These T cell receptor beta chains were read from a single sample in a study of T-cell memory formation after mild COVID-19. MiXCR, applied by TCRdb to the 5' RACE reads, yields one record per CDR3 protein. Among roughly 320,000 distinct CDR3 sequences listed, around 27% were seen once. Sequencing used PBMCs or a T cell subset sorted from them (not recorded which). The receptor source for this set is an adult woman who had mild COVID-19 (a few samples of this study predate the infection). Cell type and time point are not known. The CDR3 runs from the conserved cysteine through the conserved F or W. A D gene is named only where the DNA matches it firmly. A clone size is listed for some rows: how often the clone was seen (once, few, many), or a class if it is expanded.

j_gene,abundance,d_gene,len,v_gene,CDR3aa,CDR3nt
TRBJ2-1,few,NA,15,TRBV29-1,CSVVRPADSYNEQFF,TGCAGCGTTGTTCGACCAGCGGACTCCTACAATGAGCAGTTCTTC
TRBJ2-1,NA,TRBD2,15,TRBV6-5,CASSYSASGYNEQFF,TGTGCCAGCAGTTACTCGGCTAGCGGATACAATGAGCAGTTCTTC
TRBJ2-7,NA,TRBD1,17,TRBV9,CASSVAPHRGDSYEQYF,TGTGCCAGCAGCGTAGCCCCCCACAGGGGGGACTCCTACGAGCAGTACTTC
TRBJ2-5,NA,NA,15,TRBV7-3,CASSPRGGPLETQYF,TGTGCCAGCTCCCCCAGGGGGGGGCCTTTAGAGACCCAGTACTTC
TRBJ2-3,few,TRBD1,15,TRBV7-8,CASSLYRGLTDTQYF,TGTGCCAGCAGCTTGTACAGGGGGCTCACAGATACGCAGTATTTT
TRBJ2-5,NA,NA,14,TRBV7-6,CASRPPGNKETQYF,TGTGCCAGCAGACCGCCGGGGAACAAAGAGACCCAGTACTTC
TRBJ2-3,NA,NA,16,TRBV20-1,CSAPLLRAASTDTQYF,TGCAGTGCCCCGCTCCTTCGAGCGGCTAGCACAGATACGCAGTATTTT
TRBJ2-3,few,TRBD2,16,TRBV7-2,CASSFLAGGGTDTQYF,TGTGCCAGCAGCTTCCTAGCGGGGGGCGGGACAGATACGCAGTATTTT
TRBJ2-7,few,NA,15,TRBV4-1,CASSQLGDGFYEQYF,TGCGCCAGCAGCCAACTCGGGGACGGTTTCTACGAGCAGTACTTC
TRBJ2-5,NA,NA,13,TRBV25-1,CASSEGLEETQYF,TGTGCCAGCAGTGAAGGACTGGAAGAGACCCAGTACTTC
TRBJ1-1,NA,NA,12,TRBV29-1,CSVEDLQWGAFF,TGCAGCGTTGAAGATCTTCAGTGGGGAGCTTTCTTT
TRBJ2-3,NA,TRBD2,14,TRBV6-2/TRBV6-3,CASSRTSRTDTQYF,TGTGCCAGCAGCAGGACTAGTCGGACAGATACGCAGTATTTT
TRBJ2-3,NA,NA,12,TRBV7-6,CASSGYADTQYF,TGTGCCAGCAGCGGGTACGCAGATACGCAGTATTTT
TRBJ2-2,few,TRBD2,15,TRBV7-9,CASSDSGRRAGELFF,TGTGCCAGCAGCGATAGCGGGAGGAGGGCCGGGGAGCTGTTTTTT
TRBJ2-7,few,NA,13,TRBV6-6,CASRPVPQAEQYF,TGTGCCAGTCGACCAGTTCCGCAAGCCGAGCAGTACTTC
TRBJ1-2,few,NA,12,TRBV5-1,CASAVESYGYTF,TGCGCCAGCGCGGTTGAGAGCTATGGCTACACCTTC
TRBJ1-4,few,TRBD1,17,TRBV20-1,CSARGRDRVVWSEKLFF,TGCAGTGCTAGAGGCCGGGACAGGGTGGTCTGGAGTGAAAAACTGTTTTTT
TRBJ1-2,NA,TRBD1,16,TRBV12-3/TRBV12-4,CASSRTRQGVNYGYTF,TGTGCCAGCAGCCGAACCCGACAGGGGGTCAACTATGGCTACACCTTC
TRBJ1-2,few,NA,13,TRBV7-9,CASSLADLYGYTF,TGTGCCAGCAGCTTAGCAGATCTCTATGGCTACACCTTC
TRBJ2-7,few,TRBD1,15,TRBV7-2,CASSLVTGEPYEQYF,TGTGCCAGCAGCTTAGTGACAGGGGAACCCTACGAGCAGTACTTC
TRBJ1-5,few,NA,14,TRBV6-6,CASSYAGLSQPQHF,TGTGCCAGCAGTTACGCAGGGTTAAGTCAGCCCCAGCATTTT
TRBJ1-2,NA,TRBD1,14,TRBV7-6,CASSGPGQYYGYTF,TGTGCCAGCAGCGGTCCGGGACAGTACTATGGCTACACCTTC
TRBJ2-1,NA,TRBD1,14,TRBV18,CASSPPSGGDEQFF,TGTGCCAGCTCACCACCGTCAGGGGGCGATGAGCAGTTCTTC
TRBJ1-1,NA,TRBD1,15,TRBV20-1,CSAISGTVMNTEAFF,TGCAGTGCTATCTCCGGGACAGTCATGAACACTGAAGCTTTCTTT
TRBJ2-5,many,NA,15,TRBV5-1,CASSETQGYGETQYF,TGCGCCAGCAGCGAGACTCAGGGTTACGGAGAGACCCAGTACTTC
TRBJ2-3,many,TRBD2,14,TRBV7-2,CASRLAGLTDTQYF,TGTGCCAGCAGACTAGCGGGGCTCACAGATACGCAGTATTTT
TRBJ2-1,few,NA,15,TRBV6-5,CASRPTGPKRNEQFF,TGTGCCAGTAGACCAACCGGCCCAAAAAGGAATGAGCAGTTCTTC
TRBJ2-3,few,TRBD2,14,TRBV5-1,CASSTGLDPDTQYF,TGCGCCAGCAGCACAGGACTAGACCCGGATACGCAGTATTTT
TRBJ1-2,few,NA,13,TRBV20-1,CSSWDTKNYGYTF,TGCAGTTCTTGGGACACAAAGAACTATGGCTACACCTTC